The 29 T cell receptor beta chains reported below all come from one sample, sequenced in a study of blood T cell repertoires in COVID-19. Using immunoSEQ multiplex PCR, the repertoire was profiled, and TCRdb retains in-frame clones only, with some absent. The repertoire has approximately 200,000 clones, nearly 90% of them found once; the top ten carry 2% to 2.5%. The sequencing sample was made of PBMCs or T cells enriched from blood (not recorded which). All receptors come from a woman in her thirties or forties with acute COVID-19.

As DNA, the CDR3 is TGTGCCAGCAGTGAAACGGGACTAGGACCAGCGGTCGTG. Translation gives CASSETGLGPAVV. V is TRBV6-1 and J is TRBJ2-7; TRBD2 matches at 8 bases. Germline V gene sequence: CDR1 MNHNS, CDR2 SASEGT. The CDR3 covers 13 residues.

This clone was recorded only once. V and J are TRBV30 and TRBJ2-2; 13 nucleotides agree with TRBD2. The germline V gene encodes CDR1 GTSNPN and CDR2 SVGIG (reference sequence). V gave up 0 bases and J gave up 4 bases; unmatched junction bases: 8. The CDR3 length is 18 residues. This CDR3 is CAWSVLAGGRLGTGELFF. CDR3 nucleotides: TGTGCCTGGAGTGTACTAGCGGGGGGGCGGTTAGGCACCGGGGAGCTGTTTTTT.

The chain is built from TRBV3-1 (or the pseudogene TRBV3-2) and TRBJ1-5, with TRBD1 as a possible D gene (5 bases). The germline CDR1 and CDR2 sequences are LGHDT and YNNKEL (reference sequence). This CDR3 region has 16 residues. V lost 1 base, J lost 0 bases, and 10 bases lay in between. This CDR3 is CASSQGGGVSNQPQHF. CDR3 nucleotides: TGTGCCAGCAGCCAAGGTGGGGGGGTTAGCAATCAGCCCCAGCATTTT.

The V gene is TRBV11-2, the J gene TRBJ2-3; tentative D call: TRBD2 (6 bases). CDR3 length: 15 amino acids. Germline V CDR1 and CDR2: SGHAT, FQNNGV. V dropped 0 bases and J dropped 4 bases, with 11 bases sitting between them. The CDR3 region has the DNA TGTGCCAGCAGCTTAGATTCGGGAGTCGCAGATACGCAGTATTTT. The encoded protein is CASSLDSGVADTQYF.

CDR3 residues: CASSVDYDEQFF. The DNA of the CDR3 is TGTGCCAGCAGCGTTGACTATGATGAGCAGTTCTTC. V gene TRBV2 combines with J gene TRBJ2-1; D possibly corresponds to TRBD2 (5 bases). Trimming left V 6 bases short and J 8 bases short, with 11 bases between. CDR1 and CDR2 from the germline V gene are SNHLY and FYNNEI. The CDR3 sequence is 12 residues long.

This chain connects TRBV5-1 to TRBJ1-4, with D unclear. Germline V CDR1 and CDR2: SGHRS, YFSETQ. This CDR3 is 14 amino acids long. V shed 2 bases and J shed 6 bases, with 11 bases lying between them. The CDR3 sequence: CASSFAGSDEKLFF. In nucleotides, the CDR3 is TGCGCCAGCAGCTTCGCTGGGAGCGATGAAAAACTGTTTTTT.

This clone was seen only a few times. The CDR3 nucleotides are TGCGCCAGCAGGGGGGCAGGCGGAGGGAACACTGAAGCTTTCTTT. It yields the protein CASRGAGGGNTEAFF. The chain carries TRBV5-1 and TRBJ1-1, with TRBD1 as a possible D gene (6 bases). There are 15 residues in the CDR3. Trimming pared 5 bases from V and 1 base from J, leaving 15 bases between. Germline CDR1 SGHRS, CDR2 YFSETQ.

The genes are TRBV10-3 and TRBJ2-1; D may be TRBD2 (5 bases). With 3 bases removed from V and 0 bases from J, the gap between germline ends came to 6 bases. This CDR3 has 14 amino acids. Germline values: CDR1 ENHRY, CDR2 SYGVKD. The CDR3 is CAISEGGSYNEQFF. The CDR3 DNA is TGTGCCATCAGTGAAGGAGGCTCCTACAATGAGCAGTTCTTC.

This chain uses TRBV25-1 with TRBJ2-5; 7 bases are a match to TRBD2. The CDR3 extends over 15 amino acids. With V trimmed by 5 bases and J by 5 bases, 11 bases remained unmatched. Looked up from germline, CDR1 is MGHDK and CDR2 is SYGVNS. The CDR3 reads CASSSGAWVSETQYF. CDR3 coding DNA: TGTGCCAGCAGTAGCGGGGCGTGGGTTTCGGAGACCCAGTACTTC.

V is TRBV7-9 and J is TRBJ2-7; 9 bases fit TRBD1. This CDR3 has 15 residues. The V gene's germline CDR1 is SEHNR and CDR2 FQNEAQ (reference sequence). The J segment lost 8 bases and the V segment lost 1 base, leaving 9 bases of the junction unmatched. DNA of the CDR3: TGTGCCAGCAGCTTAGGGACAGGGGCCCACGGGAAGCAGTACTTC. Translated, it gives CASSLGTGAHGKQYF.

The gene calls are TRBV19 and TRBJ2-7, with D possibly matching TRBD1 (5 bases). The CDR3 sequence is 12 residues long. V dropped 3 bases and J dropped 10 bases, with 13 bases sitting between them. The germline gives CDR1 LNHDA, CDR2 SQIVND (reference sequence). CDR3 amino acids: CASSIVRQGQYF. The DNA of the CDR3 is TGTGCCAGTAGTATTGTTCGGCAGGGACAGTACTTC.

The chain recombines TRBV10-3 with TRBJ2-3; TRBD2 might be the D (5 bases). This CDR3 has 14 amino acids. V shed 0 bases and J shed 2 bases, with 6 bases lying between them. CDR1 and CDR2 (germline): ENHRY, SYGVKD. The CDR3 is CAISESDSTDTQYF. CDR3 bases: TGTGCCATCAGTGAGTCGGACTCCACAGATACGCAGTATTTT.

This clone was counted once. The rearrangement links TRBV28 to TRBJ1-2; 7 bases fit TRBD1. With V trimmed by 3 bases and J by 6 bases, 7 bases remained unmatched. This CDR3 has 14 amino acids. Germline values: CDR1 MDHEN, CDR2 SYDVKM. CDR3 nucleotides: TGTGCCAGCAGTTTTTTTTTAGGGGGCGATGGCTACACCTTC. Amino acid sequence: CASSFFLGGDGYTF.

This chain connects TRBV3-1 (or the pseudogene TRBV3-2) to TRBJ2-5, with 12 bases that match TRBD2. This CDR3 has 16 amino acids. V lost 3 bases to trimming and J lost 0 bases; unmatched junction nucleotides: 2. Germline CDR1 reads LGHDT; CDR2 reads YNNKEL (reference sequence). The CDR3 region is CASSHGTSGYQETQYF. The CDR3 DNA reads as TGTGCCAGCAGCCACGGGACTAGCGGGTACCAAGAGACCCAGTACTTC.

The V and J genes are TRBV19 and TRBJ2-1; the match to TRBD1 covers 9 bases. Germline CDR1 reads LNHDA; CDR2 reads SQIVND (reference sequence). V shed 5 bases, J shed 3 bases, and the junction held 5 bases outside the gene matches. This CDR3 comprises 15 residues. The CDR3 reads CASSPQGANYNEQFF. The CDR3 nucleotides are TGTGCCAGTAGTCCACAGGGGGCTAACTACAATGAGCAGTTCTTC. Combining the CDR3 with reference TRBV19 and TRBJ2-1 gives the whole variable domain DGGITQSPKYLFRKEGQNVTLSCEQNLNHDAMYWYRQDPGQGLRLIYYSQIVNDFQKGDIAEGYSVSREKKESFPLTVTSAQKNPTAFYLCASSPQGANYNEQFFGPGTRLTVL.

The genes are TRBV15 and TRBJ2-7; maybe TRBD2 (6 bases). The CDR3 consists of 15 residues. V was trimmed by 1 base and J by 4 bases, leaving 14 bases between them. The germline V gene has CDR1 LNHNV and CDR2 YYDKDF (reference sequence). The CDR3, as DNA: TGTGCCACCAGCAGAGTGCCTCAAGGAGGGTACGAGCAGTACTTC. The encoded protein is CATSRVPQGGYEQYF.

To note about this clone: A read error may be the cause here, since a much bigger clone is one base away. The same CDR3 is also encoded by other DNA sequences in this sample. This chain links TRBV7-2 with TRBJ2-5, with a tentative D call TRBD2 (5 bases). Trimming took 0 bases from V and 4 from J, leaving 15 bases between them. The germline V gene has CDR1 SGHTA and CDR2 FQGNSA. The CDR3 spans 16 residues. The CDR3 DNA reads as TGTGCCAGCAGCTTAGCACTTAGTGGGAGCGGAGAGACCCAGTACTTC. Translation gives CASSLALSGSGETQYF.

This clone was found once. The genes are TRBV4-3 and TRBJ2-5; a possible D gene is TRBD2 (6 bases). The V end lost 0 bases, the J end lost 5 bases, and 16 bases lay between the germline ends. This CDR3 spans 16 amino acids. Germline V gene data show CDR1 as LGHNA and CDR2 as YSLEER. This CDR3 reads CASSQDSANGGETQYF. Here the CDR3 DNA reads TGCGCCAGCAGCCAAGATAGCGCAAACGGAGGGGAGACCCAGTACTTC.

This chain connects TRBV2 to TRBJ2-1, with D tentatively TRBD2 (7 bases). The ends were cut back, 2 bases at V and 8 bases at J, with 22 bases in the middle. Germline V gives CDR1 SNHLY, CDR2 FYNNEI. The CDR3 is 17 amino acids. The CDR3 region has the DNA TGTGCCAGCAGTGAAAGTTCCTTCCGGGGGGCCTTCTATGAGCAGTTCTTC. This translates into CASSESSFRGAFYEQFF.

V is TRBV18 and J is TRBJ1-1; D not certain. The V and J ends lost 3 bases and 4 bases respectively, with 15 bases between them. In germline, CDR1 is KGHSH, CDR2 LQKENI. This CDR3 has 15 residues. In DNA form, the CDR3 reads TGTGCCAGCTCACCGCTCCCCCCAGTAAGCACTGAAGCTTTCTTT. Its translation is CASSPLPPVSTEAFF.

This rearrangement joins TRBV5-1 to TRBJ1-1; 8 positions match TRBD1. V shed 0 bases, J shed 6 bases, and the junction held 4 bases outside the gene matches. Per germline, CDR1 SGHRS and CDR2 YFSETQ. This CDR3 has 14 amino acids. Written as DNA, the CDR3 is TGCGCCAGCAGCTTGGAGGACAGGGTCGCTGAAGCTTTCTTT. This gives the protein CASSLEDRVAEAFF.

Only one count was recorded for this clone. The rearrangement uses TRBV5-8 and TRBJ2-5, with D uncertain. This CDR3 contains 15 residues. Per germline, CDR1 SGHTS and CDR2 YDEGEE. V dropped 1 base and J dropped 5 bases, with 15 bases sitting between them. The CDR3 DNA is TGTGCCAGCAGCTTGACCCGTGGAGTAAGGGAGACCCAGTACTTC. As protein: CASSLTRGVRETQYF.

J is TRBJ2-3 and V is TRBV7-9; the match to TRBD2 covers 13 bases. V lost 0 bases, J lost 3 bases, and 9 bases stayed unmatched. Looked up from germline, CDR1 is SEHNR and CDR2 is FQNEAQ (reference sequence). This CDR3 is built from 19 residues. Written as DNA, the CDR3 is TGTGCCAGCAGCTTAGCCATTTCGGGACTAGCGGGAAAGACAGATACGCAGTATTTT. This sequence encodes CASSLAISGLAGKTDTQYF.

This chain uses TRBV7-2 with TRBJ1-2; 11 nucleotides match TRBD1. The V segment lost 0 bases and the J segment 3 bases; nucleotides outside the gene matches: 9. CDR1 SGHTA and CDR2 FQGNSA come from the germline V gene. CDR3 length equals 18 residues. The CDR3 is CASSLAPIGQGAYYGYTF. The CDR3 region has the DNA TGTGCCAGCAGCTTAGCACCGATCGGACAGGGGGCGTACTATGGCTACACCTTC.

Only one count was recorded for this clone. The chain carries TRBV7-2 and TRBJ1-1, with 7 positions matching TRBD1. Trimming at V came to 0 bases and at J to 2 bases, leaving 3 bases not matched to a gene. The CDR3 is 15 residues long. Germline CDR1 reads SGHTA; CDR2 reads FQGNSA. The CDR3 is CASSLAGTANTEAFF. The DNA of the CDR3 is TGTGCCAGCAGCTTAGCGGGGACAGCCAACACTGAAGCTTTCTTT.

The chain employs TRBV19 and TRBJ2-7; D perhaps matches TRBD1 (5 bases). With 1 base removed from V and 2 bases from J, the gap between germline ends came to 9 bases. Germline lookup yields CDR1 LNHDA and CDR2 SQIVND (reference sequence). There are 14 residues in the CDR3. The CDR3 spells CASSIGVRAYEQYF. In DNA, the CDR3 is TGTGCCAGTAGTATAGGCGTCAGGGCCTACGAGCAGTACTTC.

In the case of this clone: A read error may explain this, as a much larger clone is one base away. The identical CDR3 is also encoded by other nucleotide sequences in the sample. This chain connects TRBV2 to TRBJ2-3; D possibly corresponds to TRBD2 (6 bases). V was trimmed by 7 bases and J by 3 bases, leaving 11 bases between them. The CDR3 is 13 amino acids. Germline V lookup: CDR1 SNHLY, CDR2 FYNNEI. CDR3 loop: CASKGDFTDTQYF. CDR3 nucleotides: TGTGCCAGCAAAGGGGACTTTACAGATACGCAGTATTTT.

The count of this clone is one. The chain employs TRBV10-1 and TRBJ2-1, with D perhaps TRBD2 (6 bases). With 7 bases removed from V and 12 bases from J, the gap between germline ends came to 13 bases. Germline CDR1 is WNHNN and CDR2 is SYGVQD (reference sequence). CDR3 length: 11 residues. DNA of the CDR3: TGCGCCAGCATTTGCCGGAGGGGGCAGTTCTTC. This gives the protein CASICRRGQFF.

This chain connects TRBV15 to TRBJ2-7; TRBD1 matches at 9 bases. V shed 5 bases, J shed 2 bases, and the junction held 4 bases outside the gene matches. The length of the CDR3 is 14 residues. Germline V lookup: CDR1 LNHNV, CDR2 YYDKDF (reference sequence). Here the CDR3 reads CATSGQGNPYEQYF. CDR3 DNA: TGTGCCACCAGCGGACAGGGGAATCCCTACGAGCAGTACTTC.